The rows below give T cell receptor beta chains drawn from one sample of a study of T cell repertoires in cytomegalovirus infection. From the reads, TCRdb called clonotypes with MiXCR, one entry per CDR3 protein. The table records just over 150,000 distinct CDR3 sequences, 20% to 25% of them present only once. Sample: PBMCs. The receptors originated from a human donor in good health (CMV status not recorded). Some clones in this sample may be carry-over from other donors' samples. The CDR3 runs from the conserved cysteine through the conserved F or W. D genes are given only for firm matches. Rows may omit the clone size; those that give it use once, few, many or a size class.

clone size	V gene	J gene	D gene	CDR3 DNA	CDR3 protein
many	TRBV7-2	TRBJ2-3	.	TGTGCCAGCAGCTCGGCCGCAGATACGCAGTATTTT	CASSSAADTQYF
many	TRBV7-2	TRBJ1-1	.	TGTGCCAGCGCTCCTCCTCCATTAAACACTGAAGCTTTCTTT	CASAPPPLNTEAFF
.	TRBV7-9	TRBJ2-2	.	TGTGCCAGCAGCTTAGCGAACGTCCCAGGTGGGGAGCTGTTTTTT	CASSLANVPGGELFF
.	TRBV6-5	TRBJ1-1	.	TGTGCCAGCAGTGGGAGGAGGCGGAACACTGAAGCTTTCTTT	CASSGRRRNTEAFF
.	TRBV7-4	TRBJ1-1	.	TGTGCCAGCAGCTCCCGGGGGGACACTGAAGCTTTCTTT	CASSSRGDTEAFF
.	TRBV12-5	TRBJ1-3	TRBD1	TGTGCTAGTGGTTCCGGACAGGGCAGGAACACCATATATTTT	CASGSGQGRNTIYF
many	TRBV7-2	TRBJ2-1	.	TGTGCCAGCAGCTTACCGGGGGTGGATGAGCAGTTCTTC	CASSLPGVDEQFF
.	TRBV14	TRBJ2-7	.	TGTGCCAGCAGCCAAGTAAAAGGGCCAATCTACGAGCAGTACTTC	CASSQVKGPIYEQYF
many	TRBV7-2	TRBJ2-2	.	TGTGCCAGCAGCTCCATGAACACCGGGGAGCTGTTTTTT	CASSSMNTGELFF
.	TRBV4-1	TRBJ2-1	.	TGCGCCAGCAGCCAAGTAAGTCAGGGCCGCAGCTCCTACAATGAGCAGTTCTTC	CASSQVSQGRSSYNEQFF
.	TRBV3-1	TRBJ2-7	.	TGTGCCAGCAGCCTCCGGGCACACCACGAGCAGTACTTC	CASSLRAHHEQYF
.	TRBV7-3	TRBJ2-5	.	TGTGCCAGCAGCCCGCTGGGGGGGGCTCGGGAGACCCAGTACTTC	CASSPLGGARETQYF
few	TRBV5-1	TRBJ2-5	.	TGCGCCAGCAGTCGCCAGGGAGAAGAGACCCAGTACTTC	CASSRQGEETQYF
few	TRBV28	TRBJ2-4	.	TGTGCCAGCAGTTTACTAGACGGGAAAAACATTCAGTACTTC	CASSLLDGKNIQYF
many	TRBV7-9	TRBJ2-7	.	TGTGCCAGCGCTTCGGACAAATCCTACGAGCAGTACTTC	CASASDKSYEQYF